This TCR beta chain was found in a study of cytomegalovirus exposure and HLA in healthy donors. Points from the study as a whole: Most observed TCR sequences were rare, whereas some public TCRs were detected in many donors.

The donors were members of the validation cohort, which comprised 120 subjects and was separate from the first cohort of 600 to 800 subjects. Germline V gives CDR1 MNHEY, CDR2 SVGAGI. J gave up 0 bases and V 0 bases, and 3 bases lay outside the gene matches. CDR3 size: 16 residues. Some clones are missing from TCRdb's copy, which holds only in-frame ones; the method was immunoSEQ multiplex PCR. The sample shows 100,000 to 120,000 clones, roughly 87% of them seen only once. A word on this clone: What it recognizes is unknown.

This receptor was taken from a woman in her late teens or twenties in good health and CMV-seronegative. Sequenced input: PBMCs. The chain employs TRBV6-5 and TRBJ1-2, with 8 bases lining up with TRBD1. In nucleotides, the CDR3 is TGTGCCAGCAGTTACTCTCGGACAGGGTCTAACTATGGCTACACCTTC. This gives the protein CASSYSRTGSNYGYTF.